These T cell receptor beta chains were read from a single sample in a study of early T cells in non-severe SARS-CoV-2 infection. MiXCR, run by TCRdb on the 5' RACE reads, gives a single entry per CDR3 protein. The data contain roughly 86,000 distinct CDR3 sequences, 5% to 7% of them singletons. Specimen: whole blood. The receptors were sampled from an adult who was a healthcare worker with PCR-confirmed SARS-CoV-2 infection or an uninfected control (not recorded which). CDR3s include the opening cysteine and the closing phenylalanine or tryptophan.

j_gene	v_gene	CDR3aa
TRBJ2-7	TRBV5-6	CASSLVAGEVHEQYF
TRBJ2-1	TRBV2	CASSEWDNEQFF
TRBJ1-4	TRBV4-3	CASSQDYRRNEKLFF
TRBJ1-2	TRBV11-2	CASSSPRLANYGYTF
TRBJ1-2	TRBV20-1	CSARLSGARYGYTF
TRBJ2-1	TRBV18	CASSPIGLAGGSYNEQFF
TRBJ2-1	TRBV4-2	CASSQEAPSEQFF
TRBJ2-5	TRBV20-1	CSASMVSPGQETQYF
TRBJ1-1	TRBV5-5	CASSLASAERGGAFF
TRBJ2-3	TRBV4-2	CASSQDAAGGDRDTQYF
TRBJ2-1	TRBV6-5	CASSYSRGDGTYNEQFF
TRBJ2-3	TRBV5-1	CASSFGLFSIRDTQYF
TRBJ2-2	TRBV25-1	CASRRPGTETGELFF
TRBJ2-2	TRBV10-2	CASTPGGTGATGELFF
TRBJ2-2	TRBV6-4	CASSDSDSTGELFF
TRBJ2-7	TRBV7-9	CASSLTGTGGYEQYF
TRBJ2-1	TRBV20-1	CSAPTLGTSLNEQFF
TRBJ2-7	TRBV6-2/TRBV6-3	CASSYGTGEQYF
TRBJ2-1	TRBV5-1	CASSPVLRGNEQFF
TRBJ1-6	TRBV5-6	CASSLFTGVGSPLHF
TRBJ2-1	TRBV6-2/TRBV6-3	CASKTYAGTPLGYNEQFF
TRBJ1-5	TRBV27	CATRSQDSSNQPQHF
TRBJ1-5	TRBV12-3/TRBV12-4	CASSNSGWPRSNQPQHF
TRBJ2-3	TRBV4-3	CASSQGTSETDTQYF
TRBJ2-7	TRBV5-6	CASSFRTSPYEQYF
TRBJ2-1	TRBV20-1	CSASRNSGTPNNEQFF
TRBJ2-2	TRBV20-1	CSARASWGAGELFF